This entry lists 6 T cell receptor beta chains sequenced from one sample in a study of immune evolution from preneoplasia to lung adenocarcinoma. Measured with immunoSEQ multiplex PCR; TCRdb has only the in-frame clones, and not every one. Of 5,000 to 6,500 clones in the sample, about four fifths were seen once. The sequencing input was FFPE adjacent normal lung tissue. These receptor sequences come from a donor at least 70 years old with lung adenocarcinoma.

The genes are TRBV30 and TRBJ1-6, with TRBD1 matching over 9 bases. CDR3 length: 14 amino acids. Trimming at V came to 3 bases and at J to 5 bases, leaving 2 bases not matched to a gene. Germline CDR1 GTSNPN, CDR2 SVGIG (reference sequence). CDR3 nucleotide sequence: TGTGCCTGGAGCAGACAGGGGGATAATTCACCCCTCCACTTT. Amino acid sequence: CAWSRQGDNSPLHF.

This clone is termed large (0.1 to 1%). The V call is TRBV19, the J call TRBJ1-2; D is unresolved. V lost 5 bases and J 4 bases, leaving 14 bases between the germline ends. The CDR3 totals 14 residues. CDR1 is LNHDA, CDR2 SQIVND, per germline (reference sequence). DNA for the CDR3: TGTGCCAGTAGTTTTCAGGAGACTTTCTATGGCTACACCTTC. Encoded protein: CASSFQETFYGYTF.

CDR3 protein: CAWSRSGLTNYGYTF. CDR3 sequence (DNA): TGTGCCTGGAGTAGGTCGGGTTTGACTAACTATGGCTACACCTTC. This chain links TRBV30 with TRBJ1-2; D gene ambiguous. The CDR3 runs 15 residues. The germline CDR1 and CDR2 sequences are GTSNPN and SVGIG (reference sequence). The V end lost 2 bases, the J end lost 0 bases, and 13 bases lay between the germline ends.

This rearrangement joins TRBV5-6 to TRBJ2-7, with unresolved D. The germline CDR1 and CDR2 sequences are SGHDT and YYEEEE. The CDR3 has 13 residues. The V end was cut by 1 base, the J end by 6 bases, with 11 bases between. CDR3 sequence reads: CASSLPPSGEQYF. The CDR3 DNA reads as TGTGCCAGCAGCTTGCCCCCCTCCGGCGAGCAGTACTTC.

The J gene is TRBJ1-5, the V gene TRBV5-8, with D possibly matching TRBD1 (5 bases). The CDR3 spans 13 residues. Trimming took 7 bases from V and 2 from J, leaving 10 bases between them. CDR1 and CDR2 (germline): SGHTS, YDEGEE. The CDR3 here is CASAGIGNQPQHF. Here the CDR3 DNA reads TGTGCCAGCGCAGGGATCGGCAATCAGCCCCAGCATTTT.

This clone was seen only a few times. The chain has TRBV6-1 and TRBJ1-3, with no clear D. CDR3 length: 12 residues. Germline CDR1 reads MNHNS; CDR2 reads SASEGT. V was trimmed by 6 bases and J by 3 bases, leaving 6 bases between them. DNA for the CDR3: TGTGCCAGCAGGCTGGGTGGAAACACCATATATTTT. Translating it yields CASRLGGNTIYF.